The 7 T cell receptor beta chains below all came from one sample that was sequenced in a study of spatial heterogeneity in lung cancer. Time point described: sample taken at primary tumor resection. General observations from the study: Counts that tracked tumor mutation counts were those of expanded intratumoral alpha and beta TCRs.

The antigens of these receptors remain unknown. TCRdb called the 5' RACE reads again in MiXCR, with one record for every CDR3 protein. The sample gives roughly 19,000 distinct CDR3 sequences, around 5% of which show up once; 10% is in the top ten. The sample in question was lung tumor tissue, obtained at surgery. Receptor source: a female donor with early-stage non-small cell lung cancer.

This clonotype was seen ten or more times. The library was built for alpha chains, so this beta chain is an off-target read and its size means little. The chain combines TRBV7-2 with TRBJ2-3, with D hard to call. This CDR3 has 13 residues. Trimming shortened V by 1 base and J by 2 bases, and 4 bases separated the two germline ends. CDR1 is SGHTA, CDR2 FQGNSA, per germline. CDR3 sequence: CASSLGFTDTQYF. CDR3 sequence (DNA): TGTGCCAGCAGCTTAGGCTTCACAGATACGCAGTATTTT.

This clonotype has a count of ten or more. The library was built for alpha chains, so this beta chain is an off-target read and its size means little. The rearrangement uses TRBV3-1 and TRBJ2-2, with a weak D call TRBD2 (6 bases). Germline CDR1 is LGHDT and CDR2 is YNNKEL (reference sequence). This CDR3 is 15 amino acids long. Trimming removed 5 bases from V and 5 bases from J, with 15 bases in between. CDR3 nucleotide sequence: TGTGCCAGCAGCTCGGGACTCGGAGGAACCGGGGAGCTGTTTTTT. Translating it yields CASSSGLGGTGELFF.

At least ten counts were recorded for this clonotype. This beta chain was picked up by a library intended for alpha chains and is off target, so its count carries little meaning. V is TRBV5-1 and J is TRBJ2-5; D unresolved. This CDR3 comprises 13 residues. V was cut by 3 bases and J by 1 base, with 7 bases left in between. Germline CDR1 is SGHRS and CDR2 is YFSETQ. The chain's CDR3 is CASSWTAQETQYF. CDR3 bases: TGCGCCAGCAGCTGGACGGCCCAAGAGACCCAGTACTTC.

This clonotype has at least ten counts. Being off target in a library aimed at alpha chains, this beta chain has a size of little meaning. The V call is TRBV21-1, the J call TRBJ2-4; the listed D gene, TRBD2, was not tested against the DNA. TRBV21-1 is listed as a pseudogene. This CDR3 contains 19 residues. DNA for the CDR3: TGTGCCAGCAGCCCTAAAGCGGGAGACCCCCTTTATGCCAAAAACATTCAGTACTTC. It yields the protein CASSPKAGDPLYAKNIQYF.

This clonotype was detected many times. This beta chain represents an off-target read in a library built for alpha chains; its size is of limited meaning. The CDR3 here is CASSLTATGGYEQYF. CDR3 DNA sequence: TGTGCCAGCAGCCTCACTGCTACAGGGGGGTACGAGCAGTACTTC. The chain uses TRBV28 and TRBJ2-7, with TRBD1 matching 8 bases. The trim removed 6 bases at V and 4 bases at J, leaving 11 bases unmatched. The CDR3 has 15 residues. Germline assignment: CDR1 MDHEN and CDR2 SYDVKM.

This clonotype was observed a few times. Being off target in a library aimed at alpha chains, this beta chain has a size of little meaning. The CDR3 DNA reads as TGTGCCAGCAGACGAGTAGGAAAAAGGACGCAGTATTTT. Its protein product is CASRRVGKRTQYF. This chain links TRBV28 with TRBJ2-3; no reliable D call. The CDR3 covers 13 residues. Per germline, CDR1 MDHEN and CDR2 SYDVKM. V gave up 6 bases and J gave up 9 bases, with 16 bases separating them.

This clonotype has at least ten counts. A library prepared for alpha chains yielded this beta chain as an off-target read; its size is of little meaning. The chain recombines TRBV5-6 with TRBJ2-5; 8 bases match TRBD1. The CDR3 sequence is 14 residues long. V was pared by 5 bases and J by 3 bases, with 6 bases of the junction left unmatched. Per the germline V gene, CDR1 is SGHDT and CDR2 is YYEEEE. CDR3 region: CASSRDRREETQYF. The CDR3 nucleotides are TGTGCCAGCAGTCGGGACAGGAGAGAAGAGACCCAGTACTTC.